This T cell receptor beta chain was recorded in a study of T cells in tuberculosis. Study-wide background: T cells were selected with CD1B tetramers loaded with glucose monomycolate. Within 7 days of starting treatment, or before, PBMC were stored.

Sequencing used immunoSEQ multiplex PCR; TCRdb keeps in-frame clones, though not all of them. The sample has 7,400 or so clones, approximately 95% seen once. Germline CDR1 reads SNHLY; CDR2 reads FYNNEI. The CDR3 is 13 amino acids. The ends were cut back, 1 base at V and 6 bases at J, with 10 bases in the middle. The sample consisted of PBMCs. This sequence was found in an adult with tuberculosis. This chain links TRBV2 with TRBJ2-7; no definite D call. This CDR3 reads CASSEGVRVEQYF. The CDR3 nucleotides are TGTGCCAGCAGTGAAGGGGTTCGGGTCGAGCAGTACTTC. The variable domain in full, completed from reference TRBV2 and TRBJ2-7, reads EPEVTQTPSHQVTQMGQEVILRCVPISNHLYFYWYRQILGQKVEFLVSFYNNEISEKSEIFDDQFSVERPDGSNFTLKIRSTKLEDSAMYFCASSEGVRVEQYFGPGTRLTVT.